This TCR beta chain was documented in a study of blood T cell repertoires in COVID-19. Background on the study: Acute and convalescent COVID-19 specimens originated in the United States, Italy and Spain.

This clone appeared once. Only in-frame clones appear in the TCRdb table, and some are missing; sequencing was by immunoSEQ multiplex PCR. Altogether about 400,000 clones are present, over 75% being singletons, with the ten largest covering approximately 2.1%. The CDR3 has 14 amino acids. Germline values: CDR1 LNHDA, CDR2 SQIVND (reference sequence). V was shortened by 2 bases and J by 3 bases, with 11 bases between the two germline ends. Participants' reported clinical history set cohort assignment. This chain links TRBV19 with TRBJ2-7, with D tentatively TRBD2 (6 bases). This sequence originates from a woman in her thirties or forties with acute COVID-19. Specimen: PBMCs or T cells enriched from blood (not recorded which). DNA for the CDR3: TGTGCCAGTAGTATATCTCCGGAGGGCTACGAGCAGTACTTC. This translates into CASSISPEGYEQYF.